This TCR beta chain was sequenced in a study of CXCR3 chemokines and chemotherapy response in bladder cancer (dated by TCRdb to 2022 to 2024). A note on the overall study: The study examined whether intratumoral CXCR3 chemokine system activity predicted chemotherapy response in human bladder cancer.

In its sample, this clonotype comes out as large (0.1 to 1%). Its antigen is currently not known. There are no base qualities to consult, and no much larger clone falls within one base. Receptor amplification or capture employed PCR. Instrument on record: Illumina HiSeq 2500. The public sequencing data were trimmed at Q25 with fastp and processed into clonotypes with MiXCR by TCRdb, which kept only in-frame beta chains. Every distinct CDR3 protein forms one entry, paired with its most common genes and DNA. This sample comprises 2,500 to 3,500 distinct CDR3 sequences, approximately 12% of them detected only once. The ten top clones hold about 40% of the sample. Via the germline V gene (reference sequence), CDR1 is SEHNR and CDR2 FQNEAQ. CDR3 length: 15 amino acids, cysteine to phenylalanine. The retained sequence is limited to the CDR3, 45 bases, with the frame set at the first base. Trimming takes 4 bases off V and 6 bases off J; junction bases not matched to a gene: 6.

The receptor comes from a human donor with bladder cancer that responded to neoadjuvant chemotherapy. Recombination connected TRBV7-9 to TRBJ1-2, with 12 central nucleotides matching TRBD1. The biological material was taken from a patient whose treatment included neoadjuvant chemotherapy. In nucleotides, the sequence is TGTGCCAGCAGCTCTCCCGGGACAGGGGGCCATGGCTACACCTTC. Its coded protein is CASSSPGTGGHGYTF.